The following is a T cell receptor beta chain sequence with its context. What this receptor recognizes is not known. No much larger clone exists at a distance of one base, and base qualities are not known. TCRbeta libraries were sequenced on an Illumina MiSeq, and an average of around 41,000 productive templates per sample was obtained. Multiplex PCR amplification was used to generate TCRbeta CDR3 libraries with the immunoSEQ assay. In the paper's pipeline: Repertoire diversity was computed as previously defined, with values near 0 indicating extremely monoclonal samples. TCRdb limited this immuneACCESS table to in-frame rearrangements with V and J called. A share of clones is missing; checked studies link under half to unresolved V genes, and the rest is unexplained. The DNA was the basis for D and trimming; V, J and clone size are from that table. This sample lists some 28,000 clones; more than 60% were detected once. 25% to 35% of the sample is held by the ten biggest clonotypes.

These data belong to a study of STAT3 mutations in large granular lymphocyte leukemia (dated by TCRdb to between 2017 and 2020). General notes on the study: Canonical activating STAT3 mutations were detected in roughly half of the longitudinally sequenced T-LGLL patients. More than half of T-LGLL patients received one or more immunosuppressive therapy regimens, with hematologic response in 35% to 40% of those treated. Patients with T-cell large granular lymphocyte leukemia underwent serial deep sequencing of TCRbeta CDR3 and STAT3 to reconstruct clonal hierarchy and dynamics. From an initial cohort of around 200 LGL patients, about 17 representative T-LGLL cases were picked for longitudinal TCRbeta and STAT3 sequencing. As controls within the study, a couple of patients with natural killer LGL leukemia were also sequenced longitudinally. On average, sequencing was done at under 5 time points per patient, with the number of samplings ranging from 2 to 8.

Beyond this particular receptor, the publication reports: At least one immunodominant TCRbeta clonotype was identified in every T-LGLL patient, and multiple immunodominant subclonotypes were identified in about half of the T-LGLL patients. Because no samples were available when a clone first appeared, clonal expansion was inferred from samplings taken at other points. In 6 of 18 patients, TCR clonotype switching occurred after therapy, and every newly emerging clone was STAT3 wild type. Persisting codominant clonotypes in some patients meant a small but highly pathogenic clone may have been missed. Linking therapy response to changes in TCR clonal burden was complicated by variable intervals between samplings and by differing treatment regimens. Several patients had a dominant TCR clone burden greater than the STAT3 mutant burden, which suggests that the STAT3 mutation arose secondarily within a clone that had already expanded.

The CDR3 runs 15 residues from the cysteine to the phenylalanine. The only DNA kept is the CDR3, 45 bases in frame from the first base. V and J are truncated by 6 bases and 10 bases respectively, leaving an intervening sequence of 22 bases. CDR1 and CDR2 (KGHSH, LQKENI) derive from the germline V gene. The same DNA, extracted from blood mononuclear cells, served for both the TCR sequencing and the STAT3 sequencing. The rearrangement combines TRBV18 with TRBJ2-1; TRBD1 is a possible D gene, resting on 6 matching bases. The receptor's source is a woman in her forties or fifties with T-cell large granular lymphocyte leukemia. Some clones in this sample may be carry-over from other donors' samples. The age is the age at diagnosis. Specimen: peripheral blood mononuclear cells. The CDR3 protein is CASSLQRRGIEEQFF. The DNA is TGTGCCAGCTCTCTCCAAAGAAGGGGGATAGAGGAGCAGTTCTTC.